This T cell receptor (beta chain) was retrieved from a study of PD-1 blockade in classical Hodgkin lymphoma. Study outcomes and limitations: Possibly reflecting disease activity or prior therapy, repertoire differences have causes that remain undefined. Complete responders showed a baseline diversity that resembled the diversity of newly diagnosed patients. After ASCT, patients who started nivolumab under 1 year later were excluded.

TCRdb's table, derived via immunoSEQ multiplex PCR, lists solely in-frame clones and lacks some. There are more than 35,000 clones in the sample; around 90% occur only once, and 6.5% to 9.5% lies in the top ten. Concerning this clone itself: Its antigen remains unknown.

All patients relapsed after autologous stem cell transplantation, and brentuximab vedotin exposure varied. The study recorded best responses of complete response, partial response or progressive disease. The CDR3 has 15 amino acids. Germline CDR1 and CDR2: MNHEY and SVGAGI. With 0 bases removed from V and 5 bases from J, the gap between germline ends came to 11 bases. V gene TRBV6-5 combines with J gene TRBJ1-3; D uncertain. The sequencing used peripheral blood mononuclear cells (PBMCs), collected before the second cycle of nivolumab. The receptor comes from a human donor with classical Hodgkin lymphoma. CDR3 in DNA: TGTGCCAGCAGTTACTCTTCGGCAAGTAGAAACACCATATATTTT. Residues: CASSYSSASRNTIYF.